The rows below give T cell receptor beta chains drawn from one sample of a study of blood T cell repertoires in COVID-19. Data came from immunoSEQ multiplex PCR; TCRdb stores just in-frame clones and leaves some out. The sample includes 150,000 to 200,000 clones, around 87% seen only once; the top ten take 0.62%. Sequenced material: peripheral blood. Receptor source: a middle-aged man with acute or convalescent COVID-19. Each CDR3 is given with its conserved first and last residue. D genes are given only for firm matches. Expanded clones get a size class; other rows say once, few or many, or leave the size out.

d_call: -
clone_size: -
v_call: TRBV7-6
j_call: TRBJ2-2
cdr3_aa: CASSLAGTPFTGELFF
cdr3_nt: TGTGCCAGCAGCTTAGCCGGGACTCCGTTCACCGGGGAGCTGTTTTTT

d_call: TRBD2
clone_size: -
v_call: TRBV7-6
j_call: TRBJ2-1
cdr3_aa: CASSLASGRWNEQFF
cdr3_nt: TGTGCCAGCAGCTTAGCAAGCGGGAGGTGGAATGAGCAGTTCTTC

d_call: TRBD1
clone_size: -
v_call: TRBV5-1
j_call: TRBJ2-3
cdr3_aa: CASSTTTGVTTDTQYF
cdr3_nt: TGCGCCAGCAGCACCACGACAGGGGTGACCACAGATACGCAGTATTTT

d_call: TRBD1
clone_size: -
v_call: TRBV30
j_call: TRBJ1-3
cdr3_aa: CAWSVDRATDTIYF
cdr3_nt: TGTGCCTGGAGTGTAGACAGGGCGACGGACACCATATATTTT

d_call: -
clone_size: -
v_call: TRBV12-5
j_call: TRBJ1-1
cdr3_aa: CASGLVRGGVDTEAFF
cdr3_nt: TGTGCTAGTGGTTTGGTACGAGGGGGGGTAGACACTGAAGCTTTCTTT

d_call: TRBD2
clone_size: -
v_call: TRBV6-5
j_call: TRBJ2-1
cdr3_aa: CASSYYVAGNVEQFF
cdr3_nt: TGTGCCAGCAGTTATTACGTAGCGGGAAATGTTGAGCAGTTCTTC

d_call: TRBD1
clone_size: -
v_call: TRBV9
j_call: TRBJ1-2
cdr3_aa: CASSVGGQGGATGGYTF
cdr3_nt: TGTGCCAGCAGCGTCGGGGGACAGGGGGGCGCAACCGGTGGCTACACCTTC

d_call: TRBD1
clone_size: -
v_call: TRBV5-1
j_call: TRBJ2-1
cdr3_aa: CASSTGQGAYGSEQFF
cdr3_nt: TGCGCCAGCAGCACCGGACAGGGGGCGTATGGATCTGAGCAGTTCTTC

d_call: TRBD1
clone_size: -
v_call: TRBV7-9
j_call: TRBJ1-1
cdr3_aa: CASSSPTGINTEAFF
cdr3_nt: TGTGCCAGCAGCTCACCGACAGGGATTAACACTGAAGCTTTCTTT

d_call: -
clone_size: -
v_call: TRBV27
j_call: TRBJ1-5
cdr3_aa: CASSRQSSNQPQHF
cdr3_nt: TGTGCCAGCAGTAGACAGAGCAGCAATCAGCCCCAGCATTTT

d_call: TRBD1
clone_size: -
v_call: TRBV6-6
j_call: TRBJ2-1
cdr3_aa: CASRDRGPSYNEQFF
cdr3_nt: TGTGCCAGCAGGGACAGGGGCCCATCCTACAATGAGCAGTTCTTC

d_call: TRBD1
clone_size: -
v_call: TRBV5-1
j_call: TRBJ1-3
cdr3_aa: CASSLQGVTGNTIYF
cdr3_nt: TGCGCCAGCAGCTTGCAGGGGGTTACTGGAAACACCATATATTTT

d_call: -
clone_size: -
v_call: TRBV6-1
j_call: TRBJ1-2
cdr3_aa: CASSERGEQGYGYTF
cdr3_nt: TGTGCCAGCAGTGAACGCGGTGAACAGGGCTATGGCTACACCTTC

d_call: -
clone_size: -
v_call: TRBV5-1
j_call: TRBJ2-1
cdr3_aa: CASSLEGDKFF
cdr3_nt: TGCGCCAGCAGCTTGGAAGGGGATAAGTTCTTC

d_call: -
clone_size: once
v_call: TRBV4-1
j_call: TRBJ1-1
cdr3_aa: CASSQVPGVNTEAFF
cdr3_nt: TGCGCCAGCAGCCAAGTTCCGGGTGTAAACACTGAAGCTTTCTTT

d_call: -
clone_size: -
v_call: TRBV28
j_call: TRBJ2-2
cdr3_aa: CASSLNPTLVGRAGGELFF
cdr3_nt: TGTGCCAGCAGTCTAAACCCCACTTTAGTAGGCCGGGCGGGCGGGGAGCTGTTTTTT

d_call: -
clone_size: -
v_call: TRBV18
j_call: TRBJ1-6
cdr3_aa: CASSPANSPLHF
cdr3_nt: TGTGCCAGCTCACCAGCGAATTCACCCCTCCACTTT

d_call: TRBD2
clone_size: -
v_call: TRBV28
j_call: TRBJ2-7
cdr3_aa: CASSLWASGKGEQYF
cdr3_nt: TGTGCCAGCAGTTTATGGGCTAGCGGGAAAGGCGAGCAGTACTTC

d_call: -
clone_size: -
v_call: TRBV28
j_call: TRBJ2-1
cdr3_aa: CASSLWRVSPEQFF
cdr3_nt: TGTGCCAGCAGTTTGTGGAGGGTTTCGCCCGAGCAGTTCTTC

d_call: TRBD1
clone_size: -
v_call: TRBV7-8
j_call: TRBJ2-6
cdr3_aa: CASSSRQGTGTSGANVLTF
cdr3_nt: TGTGCCAGCAGCTCCCGCCAGGGGACAGGAACCTCTGGGGCCAACGTCCTGACTTTC

d_call: -
clone_size: -
v_call: TRBV6-2/TRBV6-3
j_call: TRBJ2-7
cdr3_aa: CASSYAKGAGGEQYF
cdr3_nt: TGTGCCAGCAGTTACGCGAAGGGGGCCGGGGGCGAGCAGTACTTC

d_call: TRBD1
clone_size: -
v_call: TRBV7-9
j_call: TRBJ1-1
cdr3_aa: CASSLFDRADTEAFF
cdr3_nt: TGTGCCAGCAGCTTATTCGACAGGGCCGACACTGAAGCTTTCTTT

d_call: -
clone_size: -
v_call: TRBV13
j_call: TRBJ1-6
cdr3_aa: CASSMGARFLGDSPLHF
cdr3_nt: TGTGCCAGCAGCATGGGGGCCAGGTTTCTAGGTGATTCACCCCTCCACTTT

d_call: TRBD2
clone_size: -
v_call: TRBV5-1
j_call: TRBJ2-5
cdr3_aa: CASSRGLAGDFGETQYF
cdr3_nt: TGCGCCAGCAGCAGGGGACTAGCGGGAGATTTCGGAGAGACCCAGTACTTC